The rows below give T cell receptor beta chains drawn from one sample of a study of neurological immune-mediated disorders. TCRdb redid the calling of the 5' RACE reads with MiXCR, one entry per CDR3 protein. The profile shows roughly 42,000 distinct CDR3 sequences, roughly 12% of them singletons. Source material: PBMCs. The receptor set was obtained from a man between 25 and 39 years old in good health. The CDR3 runs from the conserved cysteine through the conserved F or W. A D gene is named only where the DNA matches it firmly. Clone size is shown for a subset of rows, as once, few, many or a class of expanded clone.

d_call	clone_size	v_call	j_call	cdr3_aa	cdr3_nt
-	many	TRBV14	TRBJ2-1	CASSYRSSNEQFF	TGTGCCAGCAGCTATCGCTCCTCCAATGAGCAGTTCTTC
-	medium-sized	TRBV5-6	TRBJ2-7	CASSLGQGLITSGHPSYEQYF	TGTGCCAGCAGCCTGGGACAGGGGCTCATAACTAGCGGGCATCCCTCCTACGAGCAGTACTTC
-	many	TRBV20-1	TRBJ2-2	CSAITPGTGELFF	TGCAGTGCTATAACCCCGGGGACCGGGGAGCTGTTTTTT
-	-	TRBV3-1	TRBJ2-6	CASSQMVEPVGANVLTF	TGTGCCAGCAGCCAAATGGTAGAACCGGTGGGGGCCAACGTCCTGACTTTC
-	many	TRBV29-1	TRBJ2-7	CSVAGAGGGGTGVYEQYF	TGCAGCGTTGCTGGGGCTGGGGGCGGGGGGACAGGAGTCTACGAGCAGTACTTC
TRBD2	-	TRBV20-1	TRBJ2-3	CSAPPAGVTDTQYF	TGCAGTGCCCCCCCGGCGGGAGTCACAGATACGCAGTATTTT
TRBD1	many	TRBV20-1	TRBJ2-7	CSARGGEGRTGVGYEQYF	TGCAGTGCTAGAGGAGGGGAAGGGAGGACAGGGGTGGGCTACGAGCAGTACTTC
TRBD2	many	TRBV12-3/TRBV12-4	TRBJ2-7	CASSQAGGPYEQYF	TGTGCCAGCAGTCAAGCGGGAGGGCCCTACGAGCAGTACTTC
-	many	TRBV7-2	TRBJ2-5	CASGRMLQETQYF	TGTGCCAGTGGAAGAATGCTCCAAGAGACCCAGTACTTC
-	-	TRBV28	TRBJ2-7	CSSMGPYYEQYF	TGCTCCAGCATGGGTCCTTACTACGAGCAGTACTTC
-	many	TRBV7-2	TRBJ2-1	CASSSAGGWEQFF	TGTGCCAGCAGCTCTGCCGGCGGATGGGAGCAGTTCTTC
-	many	TRBV11-2	TRBJ2-7	CASSLGRGDPYEQYF	TGTGCCAGCAGCTTAGGCAGGGGTGATCCCTACGAGCAGTACTTC
-	many	TRBV20-1	TRBJ2-7	CSALNPRGTSDEQYF	TGCAGTGCCCTTAACCCTAGGGGCACTTCGGACGAGCAGTACTTC
-	many	TRBV9	TRBJ2-3	CASTRGSTDTQYF	TGTGCCAGCACCCGGGGGAGCACAGATACGCAGTATTTT
TRBD2	many	TRBV12-3/TRBV12-4	TRBJ2-1	CASRWSSGMGSYNEQFF	TGTGCCAGCAGATGGTCTAGCGGGATGGGCTCCTACAATGAGCAGTTCTTC
-	-	TRBV18	TRBJ1-5	CASSPTYGLPQHF	TGTGCCAGCTCTCCCACGTACGGTCTGCCCCAGCATTTT
TRBD1	many	TRBV20-1	TRBJ2-1	CSATDREDLVNEQFF	TGCAGTGCTACGGACAGGGAGGACCTTGTGAATGAGCAGTTCTTC
-	-	TRBV6-6	TRBJ2-2	CASESLNGRSGELFF	TGTGCCAGCGAAAGCCTCAATGGGCGGTCAGGGGAGCTGTTTTTT
TRBD1	many	TRBV29-1	TRBJ2-7	CSVTGQGIRDEQYF	TGCAGCGTCACGGGACAGGGGATTAGGGACGAGCAGTACTTC
-	many	TRBV15	TRBJ2-5	CATSRDGQYQETQYF	TGTGCCACCAGCAGAGACGGCCAGTACCAAGAGACCCAGTACTTC
-	many	TRBV2	TRBJ2-1	CASSDPNPRSQGPVF	TGTGCCAGCAGTGATCCCAACCCTCGTTCCCAGGGACCAGTCTTC
TRBD1	many	TRBV20-1	TRBJ1-5	CSAHTTDRGPWQPQHF	TGCAGTGCCCATACGACGGACAGGGGGCCGTGGCAGCCCCAGCATTTT
-	many	TRBV7-9	TRBJ1-3	CASSLGQARGNTIYF	TGTGCCAGCAGCTTAGGTCAGGCTCGTGGAAACACCATATATTTT